A selection of T cell receptor beta chains follows, all from one sample in a study of T cell clones after liver transplantation. Only in-frame clones appear in the TCRdb table, and some are missing; sequencing was by immunoSEQ multiplex PCR. The sample yields tens of thousands of clones, approximately 87% seen once. Specimen: CD4+ T cells from blood, collected at the 22-month timepoint. The receptors come from a human patient who received a liver transplant. Some of these T cells may belong to the graft donor. CDR3s include the opening cysteine and the closing phenylalanine or tryptophan. Fields, in order: CDR3 length, J gene, V gene, clone size, D gene, CDR3 DNA, CDR3 protein. The D gene is left open where the match is weak. Size is omitted from some rows. Given values are once, few, many or a class for expanded clones.

>14|TRBJ2-3|TRBV19|.|.
TGTGCCAGTAGTGGGCGTTACCACACAGATACGCAGTATTTT
CASSGRYHTDTQYF
>16|TRBJ2-7|TRBV6-8|few|TRBD2
TGTGCCAGCAGTTACTCCCGGTGGCGGGGGAGCTACGAGCAGTACTTC
CASSYSRWRGSYEQYF
>12|TRBJ2-5|TRBV7-2|.|.
TGTGCCAGCAGCTTAGTTAGGGAGACCCAGTACTTC
CASSLVRETQYF
>17|TRBJ2-1|TRBV5-1|.|TRBD2
TGCGCCAGCAGCTCCCGGCCGTCCCAGCGGGGGGGCAATGAGCAGTTCTTC
CASSSRPSQRGGNEQFF
>16|TRBJ1-1|TRBV5-8|.|TRBD1
TGTGCCAGCAGCAGGGGGCGCCCCATTGCGAACACTGAAGCTTTCTTT
CASSRGRPIANTEAFF
>14|TRBJ1-1|TRBV14|.|.
TGTGCCAGCAGCCCCCCGGGCAAACTCACTGAAGCTTTCTTT
CASSPPGKLTEAFF
>16|TRBJ1-2|TRBV6-1|.|.
TGTGCCAGCAGTGATTCGGCGGGACTAACGGGCTATGGCTACACCTTC
CASSDSAGLTGYGYTF
>18|TRBJ1-1|TRBV5-1|.|TRBD1
TGCGCCAGCAGCTTGGGTCCGGGACAGCATCATGAGGGGTCTGAAGCTTTCTTT
CASSLGPGQHHEGSEAFF
>14|TRBJ2-2|TRBV7-7|.|.
TGTGCTAGCAGCTTAGGACCGGGGACCGGGGAGCTGTTTTTT
CASSLGPGTGELFF
>13|TRBJ2-7|TRBV14|.|.
TGTGCCAGCAGCCTAATTCAGGGCTCCGAGCAGTACTTC
CASSLIQGSEQYF
>16|TRBJ1-5|TRBV10-1|.|.
TGCGCCAGCAGTGGCACGTGGGTGTGGAGCAATCAGCCCCAGCATTTT
CASSGTWVWSNQPQHF
>15|TRBJ1-5|TRBV6-1|once|TRBD1
TGTGCCAGCACTCAAGGACAGGGTTTCGTGCCGCCCCAGCATTTT
CASTQGQGFVPPQHF
>14|TRBJ1-1|TRBV19|.|.
TGTGCCAGTAGGGTGGACAGAATTAACACTGAAGCTTTCTTT
CASRVDRINTEAFF
>14|TRBJ1-1|TRBV25-1|.|.
TGTGCCAGCAGTGAATACAGGGAGGACACTGAAGCTTTCTTT
CASSEYREDTEAFF
>16|TRBJ2-1|TRBV28|.|.
TGTGCCAGCAGTCCACTACAGTTGATGGGGGACAATGAGCAGTTCTTC
CASSPLQLMGDNEQFF
>15|TRBJ2-6|TRBV18|.|.
TGTGCCAGCTCACTCGATGCGACTGGGGCCAACGTCCTGACTTTC
CASSLDATGANVLTF
>11|TRBJ2-5|TRBV5-1|.|.
TGCGCCAGCAGCAACGGAGAGACCCAGTACTTC
CASSNGETQYF
>12|TRBJ2-3|TRBV7-2|.|.
TGTGCCAGCAGCCATAGATCGGATACGCAGTATTTT
CASSHRSDTQYF
>14|TRBJ2-7|TRBV7-2|.|.
TGTGCCAGCAGCCCACCGGGACCCGCATACGAGCAGTACTTC
CASSPPGPAYEQYF
>14|TRBJ2-7|TRBV7-9|few|.
TGTGCCAGCAGCTTAGGACAGGCCACCTACGAGCAGTACTTC
CASSLGQATYEQYF
>12|TRBJ1-1|TRBV18|.|.
TGTGCCAGCTCAAAGGGAGACACTGAAGCTTTCTTT
CASSKGDTEAFF
>13|TRBJ2-3|TRBV5-1|.|.
TGCGCCAGCAGCCCCGGACATACAGATACGCAGTATTTT
CASSPGHTDTQYF
>12|TRBJ2-2|TRBV18|.|.
TGTGCCAGCTCACCACAGATCGGGGAGCTGTTTTTT
CASSPQIGELFF
>18|TRBJ2-7|TRBV5-3|.|.
TGTGCCAGAAGCTTGCTGTGCCTTGGACTACCGGTCGAATACGAGCAGTACTTC
CARSLLCLGLPVEYEQYF
>14|TRBJ1-6|TRBV5-5|.|.
TGTGCCAGCAGCTTGCAGGGGTATAATTCACCCCTCCACTTT
CASSLQGYNSPLHF
>15|TRBJ2-3|TRBV7-2|.|.
TGTGCCAGCAGCTTAGCCCCAGGGAGCACAGATACGCAGTATTTT
CASSLAPGSTDTQYF
>14|TRBJ1-1|TRBV18|.|.
TGTGCCAGCTCACCATCGACAGGGAACACTGAAGCTTTCTTT
CASSPSTGNTEAFF
>15|TRBJ2-1|TRBV29-1|.|.
TGCAGCGGGATGGTGGTAGCCAGCTCCTACAATGAGCAGTTCTTC
CSGMVVASSYNEQFF
>13|TRBJ1-1|TRBV14|.|TRBD1
TGTGCCAGCAGCCAAGAGGAGGGGGCATCCGCTTTCTTT
CASSQEEGASAFF